Sequencing of this T cell receptor beta chain was carried out in a study of shared clonotypes between healthy human individuals. Whole-study results and caveats: The generation probabilities recorded for non-shared clonotypes fell below those of clonotypes shared by all four donors.

The CDR3 is 15 amino acids. Deletions cut 3 bases from V and 4 bases from J, with 17 bases between. Germline V lookup: CDR1 GTSNPN, CDR2 SVGIG (reference sequence). This clone has only one observation. As yet, its antigen is unknown. It was across several immunoSEQ plates that each subset's genomic DNA was evenly split. Produced via immunoSEQ multiplex PCR; TCRdb's table is partial and in-frame only. The repertoire holds roughly 1 million clones, with around 75% as singletons. Donors comprised healthy HIV-negative adults lacking recent acute infections or vaccinations. Sequences were obtained from memory CD4+ T cells sorted from blood. Specified subset: CD45RA-negative fraction. This TCR derives from a man aged 18 to 35 in good health. The chain links TRBV30 to TRBJ2-3; D possibly uses TRBD1 or TRBD2 (6 bases each). This CDR3 reads CAWSNKGGGADTQYF. Here the CDR3 DNA reads TGTGCCTGGAGCAACAAGGGGGGCGGGGCAGATACGCAGTATTTT.